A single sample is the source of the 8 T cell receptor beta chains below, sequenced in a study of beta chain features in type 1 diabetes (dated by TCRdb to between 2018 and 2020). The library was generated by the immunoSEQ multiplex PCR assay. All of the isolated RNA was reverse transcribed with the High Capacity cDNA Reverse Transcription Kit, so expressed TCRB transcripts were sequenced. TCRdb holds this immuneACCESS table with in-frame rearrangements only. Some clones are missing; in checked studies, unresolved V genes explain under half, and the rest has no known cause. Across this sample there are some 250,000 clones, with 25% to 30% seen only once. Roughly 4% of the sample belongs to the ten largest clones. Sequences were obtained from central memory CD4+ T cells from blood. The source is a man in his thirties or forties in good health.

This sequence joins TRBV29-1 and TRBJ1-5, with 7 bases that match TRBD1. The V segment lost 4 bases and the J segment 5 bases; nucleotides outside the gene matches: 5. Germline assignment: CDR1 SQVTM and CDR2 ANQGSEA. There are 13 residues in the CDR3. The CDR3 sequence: CSVGDRVDQPQHF. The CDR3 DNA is TGCAGCGTTGGAGACAGGGTCGATCAGCCCCAGCATTTT.

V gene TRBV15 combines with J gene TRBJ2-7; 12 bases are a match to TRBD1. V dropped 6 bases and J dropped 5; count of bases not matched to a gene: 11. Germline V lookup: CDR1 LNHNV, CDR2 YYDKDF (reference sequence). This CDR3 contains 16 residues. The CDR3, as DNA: TGTGCCACCAGTTCGAGAACCGGGACAGGGGGCCACGAGCAGTACTTC. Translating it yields CATSSRTGTGGHEQYF. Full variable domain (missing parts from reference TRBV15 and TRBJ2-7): DAMVIQNPRYQVTQFGKPVTLSCSQTLNHNVMYWYQQKSSQAPKLLFHYYDKDFNNEADTPDNFQSRRPNTSFCFLDIRSPGLGDTAMYLCATSSRTGTGGHEQYFGPGTRLTVT.

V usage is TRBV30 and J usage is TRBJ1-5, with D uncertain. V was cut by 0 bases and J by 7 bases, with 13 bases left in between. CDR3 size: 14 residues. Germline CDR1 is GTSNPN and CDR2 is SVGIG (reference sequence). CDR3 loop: CAWSVLDPGQPQHF. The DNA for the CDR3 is TGTGCCTGGAGTGTCCTTGATCCCGGGCAGCCCCAGCATTTT.

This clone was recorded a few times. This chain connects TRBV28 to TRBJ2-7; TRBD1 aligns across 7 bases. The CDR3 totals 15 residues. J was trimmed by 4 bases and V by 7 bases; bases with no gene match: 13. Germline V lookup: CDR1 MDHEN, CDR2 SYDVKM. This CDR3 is CASTRMTGSRYEQYF. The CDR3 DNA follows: TGTGCCAGCACCCGGATGACAGGGTCGAGGTACGAGCAGTACTTC.

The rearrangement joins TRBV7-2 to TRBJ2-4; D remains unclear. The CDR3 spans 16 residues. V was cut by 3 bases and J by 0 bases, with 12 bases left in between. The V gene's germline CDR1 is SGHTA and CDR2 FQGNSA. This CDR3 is CASSLDLVGAKNIQYF. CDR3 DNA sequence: TGTGCCAGCAGCTTGGACCTTGTTGGAGCCAAAAACATTCAGTACTTC.

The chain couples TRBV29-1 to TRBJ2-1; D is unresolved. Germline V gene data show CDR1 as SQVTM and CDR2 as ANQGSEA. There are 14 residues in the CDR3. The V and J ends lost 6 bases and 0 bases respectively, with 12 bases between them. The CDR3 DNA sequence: TGCAGCGTCAAAGAGGTCGGCTCCTACAATGAGCAGTTCTTC. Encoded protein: CSVKEVGSYNEQFF.

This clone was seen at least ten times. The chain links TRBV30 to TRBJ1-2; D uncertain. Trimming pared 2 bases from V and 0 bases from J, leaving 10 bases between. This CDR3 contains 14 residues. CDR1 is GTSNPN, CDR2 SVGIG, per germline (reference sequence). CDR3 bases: TGTGCCTGGAGTCGCACGAGGACTAACTATGGCTACACCTTC. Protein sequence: CAWSRTRTNYGYTF.

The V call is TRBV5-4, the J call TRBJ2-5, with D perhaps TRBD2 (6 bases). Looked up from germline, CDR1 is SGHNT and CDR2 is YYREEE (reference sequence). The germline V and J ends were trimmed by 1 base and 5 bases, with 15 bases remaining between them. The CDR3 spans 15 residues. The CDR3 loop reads CASSLLSGVGETQYF. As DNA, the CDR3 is TGTGCCAGCAGCTTGCTATCGGGAGTGGGTGAGACCCAGTACTTC.